Here is one T cell receptor (beta chain) with its context. Its antigen remains unknown. The authors distributed each subset's genomic DNA evenly over several immunoSEQ plates. The method was immunoSEQ multiplex PCR; TCRdb's version includes in-frame clones alone and lacks a portion of them. The data show approximately 1.5 million clones, with about 98.5% seen just once and over 0.3% held by the top ten. This record belongs to a study of shared clonotypes between healthy human individuals. The CDR3 is made up of 14 amino acids. Unmatched junction bases numbered 5, after V lost 9 bases and J lost 1 base. Germline CDR1 and CDR2: SEHNR and FQNEAQ (reference sequence). Findings and limits, study-wide: What limited the represented genetic and exposure-history diversity was the small number of donors. Some clonotypes were shared by all four sorted-subset donors, while others were not shared. The non-shared ones had lower generation probabilities than the shared ones.

This sequence was found in a man younger than 45 in good health. The chain links TRBV7-9 to TRBJ2-3, with 9 bases identical to TRBD2. The sample comprised naive CD4+ T cells sorted from blood. The subset here: CD45RA+ positively selected. CDR3 in amino acids: CASAVAGGTDTQYF. CDR3 sequence (DNA): TGTGCCAGTGCCGTAGCGGGAGGCACAGATACGCAGTATTTT.